The clone carrying this T cell receptor (beta chain) was seen ten or more times. The V and J ends lost 8 bases and 4 bases respectively, with 18 bases between them. The CDR3 extends over 15 amino acids. From germline, CDR1 is SGHTA and CDR2 FQGNSA. Time point meaning: persistent/refractory GD, antithyroid drugs over 5 years with positive TRAb. RNA isolated from PBMCs was used to make the TCR library. In building TCR beta libraries, iRepertoire HTBI primers were used together with Arm-PCR of CDR3 regions. TCRdb ran MiXCR on the multiplex PCR reads and lists one entry per CDR3 protein. The data show 360,000 or so distinct CDR3 sequences, with about 23% seen just once and roughly a quarter held by the top ten. This sample is part of a study of regulatory T cells in long-lasting Graves disease.

This sample comprised peripheral blood mononuclear cells (PBMCs), obtained when the disease was refractory, from a patient treated with antithyroid drugs. J is TRBJ1-5 and V is TRBV7-2; D perhaps matches TRBD1 (6 bases). The sequence was collected from a woman between 40 and 55 years old with Graves disease. This chain's CDR3 is CASSQTGRRNQPQHF. Written as DNA, the CDR3 is TGTGCCAGCTCCCAGACAGGCCGGAGAAATCAGCCCCAGCATTTT.